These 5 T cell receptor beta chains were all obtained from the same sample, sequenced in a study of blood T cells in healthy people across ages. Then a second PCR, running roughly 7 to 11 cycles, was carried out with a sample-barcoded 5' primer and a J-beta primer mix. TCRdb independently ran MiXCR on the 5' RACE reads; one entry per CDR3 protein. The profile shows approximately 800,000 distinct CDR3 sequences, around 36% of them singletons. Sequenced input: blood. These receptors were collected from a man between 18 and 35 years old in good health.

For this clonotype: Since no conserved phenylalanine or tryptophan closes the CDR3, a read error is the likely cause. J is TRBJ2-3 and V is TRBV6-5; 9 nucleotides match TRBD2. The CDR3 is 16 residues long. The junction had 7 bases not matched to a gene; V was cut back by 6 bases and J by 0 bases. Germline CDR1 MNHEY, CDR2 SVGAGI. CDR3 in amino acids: CASSLGTSPSTDTQYL. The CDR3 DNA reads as TGTGCCAGCAGCCTCGGGACTAGCCCTAGCACAGATACGCAGTATCTT.

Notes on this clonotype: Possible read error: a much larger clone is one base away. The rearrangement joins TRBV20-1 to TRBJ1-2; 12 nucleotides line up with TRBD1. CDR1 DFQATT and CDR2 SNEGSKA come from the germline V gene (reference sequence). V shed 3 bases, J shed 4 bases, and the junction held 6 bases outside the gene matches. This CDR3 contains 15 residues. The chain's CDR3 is CSARELGQGAYGYTF. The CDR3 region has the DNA TGCAGTGCTAGGGAACTGGGACAGGGGGCCTATGGCTACACCTTC.

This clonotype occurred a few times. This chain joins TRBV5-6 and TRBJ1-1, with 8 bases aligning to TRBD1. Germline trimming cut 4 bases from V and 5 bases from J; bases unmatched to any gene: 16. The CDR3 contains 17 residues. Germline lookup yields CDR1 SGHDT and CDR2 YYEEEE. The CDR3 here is CASSIRDRGPRGTEAFF. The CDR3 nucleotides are TGTGCCAGCAGCATACGAGACAGGGGTCCAAGGGGGACTGAAGCTTTCTTT.

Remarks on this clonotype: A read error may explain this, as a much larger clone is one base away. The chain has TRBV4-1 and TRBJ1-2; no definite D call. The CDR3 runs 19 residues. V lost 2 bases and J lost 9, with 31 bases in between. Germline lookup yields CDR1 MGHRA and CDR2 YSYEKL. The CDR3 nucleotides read TGCGCCAGCAGCCAATTCTCGCGGGATTTCGGGGATGCTCGATGTCGCTACACCTTC. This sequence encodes CASSQFSRDFGDARCRYTF.

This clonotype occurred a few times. CDR3 in DNA: TGCAGTGCTAGCCTCGCGGGGGGACGAGAAGAGACCCAGTACTTC. It is translated as CSASLAGGREETQYF. The chain carries TRBV20-1 and TRBJ2-5; 8 positions match TRBD2. This CDR3 region has 15 residues. From germline, CDR1 is DFQATT and CDR2 SNEGSKA (reference sequence). Unmatched junction bases numbered 9, after V lost 3 bases and J lost 3 bases.